This TCR beta chain was captured by sequencing in a study of Ad26.COV2.S vaccination and SARS-CoV-2 variants. Regarding the study as a whole: Spike-specific CD8+ and CD4+ T cell responses reportedly showed substantial breadth after vaccination. It was vaccine recipients, not placebo recipients, who had the higher spike-specific TCR breadth.

The ends lost 6 bases at V and 3 bases at J; junction bases unmatched: 2. The germline V gene has CDR1 MNHNY and CDR2 SVGAGI (reference sequence). CDR3 length equals 13 residues. Generated by immunoSEQ multiplex PCR, the TCRdb table keeps only in-frame clones and is missing some. The sample holds hundreds of thousands of clones; 83% are singletons and the top ten take just under 7.5%. Concerning this clone: What it binds is not known.

Treatment indicated: roughly 18 received Ad26.COV2.S at low or high dose, single or two shots; roughly five received placebo; per-sample allocation not given. On day 63 after the first injection, vaccine and placebo recipients gave samples. In the vaccine, an Ad26 vector expressed the SARS-CoV-2 spike of the Wuhan strain. The chain links TRBV6-6 to TRBJ2-3; 8 positions agree with TRBD1. The clonotype was recovered from a person between 18 and 60 years old who received the Ad26.COV2.S COVID-19 vaccine or a placebo. The starting material was peripheral blood, obtained in a trial of Ad26.COV2.S vaccine versus placebo. The CDR3 DNA sequence: TGTGCCAGCAGCGGACAGGGTACAGATACGCAGTATTTT. Protein product: CASSGQGTDTQYF.